This record looks at one T cell receptor (beta chain) sequence and its context. The data were taken from a study of T cell changes during pregnancy in multiple sclerosis. The CDR3 sequence is 15 residues long. The V end was cut by 5 bases, the J end by 3 bases, with 14 bases between. CDR1 is SGHAT and CDR2 is FQNNGV in the germline V gene. The method was immunoSEQ multiplex PCR; TCRdb's version includes in-frame clones alone and lacks a portion of them. The sample contains approximately 88,000 clones, 85% to 95% of which appear only once. The TCR was taken from a female donor with multiple sclerosis, enrolled in a pregnancy study. The chain has TRBV11-2 and TRBJ1-5, with D possibly matching TRBD1 (6 bases). This specimen was peripheral blood, taken in the first trimester of pregnancy. For the CDR3, the DNA is TGTGCCAGCAGCAGTGACAGGAGCCACAATCAGCCCCAGCATTTT. This translates into CASSSDRSHNQPQHF.